This T cell receptor (beta chain) was documented in a study of CD8+ T cells in alopecia areata. RNA was extracted and reverse transcribed into cDNA as the sequencing template. Here immunoSEQ multiplex PCR was the method, and the copy in TCRdb shows in-frame clones only, minus some. This sample yields about 140,000 clones, of which approximately 50% are seen a single time; roughly 0.99% belongs to the top ten. Trimming at V came to 4 bases and at J to 8 bases, leaving 11 bases not matched to a gene. CDR3 length equals 16 residues. From germline, CDR1 is SGHNT and CDR2 YYREEE (reference sequence). The material sequenced was CD4+ T cells sorted from blood, taken at week 0. This TCR came from a human donor with alopecia areata. The chain employs TRBV5-4 and TRBJ2-1, with 11 bases identical to TRBD2. The CDR3 here is CASSVGTSGSYDEQFF. In nucleotides, the CDR3 is TGTGCCAGCAGCGTAGGTACTAGCGGGAGTTATGATGAGCAGTTCTTC. Together with reference TRBV5-4 and TRBJ2-1, the CDR3 gives the full variable domain: ETGVTQSPTHLIKTRGQQVTLRCSSQSGHNTVSWYQQALGQGPQFIFQYYREEENGRGNFPPRFSGLQFPNYSSELNVNALELDDSALYLCASSVGTSGSYDEQFFGPGTRLTVL.